The rows below give T cell receptor beta chains drawn from one sample of a study of T cell responses to AZD1222 COVID-19 vaccine. Assay: immunoSEQ multiplex PCR; the TCRdb copy retains only in-frame clones and omits some. The table has tens of thousands of clones, under 95% seen once. The sample here was peripheral blood, taken on day 0 of AZD1222 vaccination. All receptors derive from an adult in good health. Both conserved end residues are part of each CDR3. D genes are given only for firm matches. Clone size appears in some rows only: once, few, many, or a class for an expanded clone.

j_call	d_call	v_call	clone_size	cdr3_aa	cdr3_nt
TRBJ2-2	.	TRBV7-6	once	CASSLFETTGELFF	TGTGCCAGCAGCTTATTCGAGACAACCGGGGAGCTGTTTTTT
TRBJ2-2	.	TRBV11-3	.	CASSSSYDREAAGELFF	TGTGCCAGCAGCTCCTCCTACGACAGGGAGGCGGCCGGGGAGCTGTTTTTT
TRBJ2-7	TRBD1	TRBV29-1	.	CSVRTGSDEQYF	TGCAGCGTTAGGACAGGCAGCGACGAGCAGTACTTC
TRBJ1-1	TRBD1	TRBV10-3	once	CAISEGEGATEAFF	TGTGCCATCAGTGAGGGGGAGGGGGCCACTGAAGCTTTCTTT
TRBJ1-2	.	TRBV5-1	.	CASSYSYYGYTF	TGCGCCAGCAGCTACTCGTACTATGGCTACACCTTC
TRBJ1-6	TRBD1	TRBV18	.	CASSPKVGQGHSPLHF	TGTGCCAGCTCACCGAAAGTGGGACAGGGGCATTCACCCCTCCACTTT
TRBJ2-7	.	TRBV6-5	.	CASRDRGRREQYF	TGTGCCAGCCGGGACCGAGGGAGACGCGAGCAGTACTTC
TRBJ1-3	.	TRBV10-3	.	CAISESDAHTIYF	TGTGCCATCAGTGAATCGGACGCACACACCATATATTTT
TRBJ1-2	.	TRBV7-9	.	CASSLEQNGYTF	TGTGCCAGCAGCTTAGAACAGAATGGCTACACCTTC
TRBJ1-4	.	TRBV3-1/TRBV3-2	.	CASSQDLMTDEKLFF	TGTGCCAGCAGCCAAGATCTCATGACAGATGAAAAACTGTTTTTT
TRBJ2-2	.	TRBV7-3	.	CASSLMGFNTGELFF	TGTGCCAGCAGCTTGATGGGTTTTAACACCGGGGAGCTGTTTTTT
TRBJ1-2	TRBD1	TRBV7-8	.	CASSLSFGTDNYGYTF	TGTGCCAGCAGCTTATCCTTCGGGACAGATAACTATGGCTACACCTTC
TRBJ1-3	.	TRBV5-6	.	CASSLAGSGNTIYF	TGTGCCAGCAGCTTGGCAGGCTCTGGAAACACCATATATTTT
TRBJ1-5	.	TRBV18	.	CASSPNRAANQPQHF	TGTGCCAGCTCACCTAATAGGGCGGCTAATCAGCCCCAGCATTTT
TRBJ1-2	.	TRBV7-2	.	CASSLRGLFEGYTF	TGTGCCAGCAGCTTACGGGGCCTCTTTGAGGGCTACACCTTC
TRBJ1-2	.	TRBV6-5	few	CASADRPDYGYTF	TGTGCCAGCGCCGATAGGCCTGACTATGGCTACACCTTC
TRBJ2-3	.	TRBV7-8	.	CASSLYSGSTDTQYF	TGTGCCAGCAGCTTATATAGCGGTAGCACAGATACGCAGTATTTT
TRBJ1-1	.	TRBV5-1	.	CASSLGHGGSFTEAFF	TGCGCCAGCAGCTTGGGTCATGGTGGGTCTTTCACTGAAGCTTTCTTT
TRBJ1-4	.	TRBV5-1	.	CASSLGRGNEKLFF	TGCGCCAGCAGCTTGGGCCGGGGAAATGAAAAACTGTTTTTT
TRBJ1-1	.	TRBV3-1/TRBV3-2	once	CASSHGDSLLDTEAFF	TGTGCCAGCAGCCACGGAGACTCCCTCTTGGACACTGAAGCTTTCTTT
TRBJ2-2	.	TRBV9	.	CASSVASAGELFF	TGTGCCAGCAGCGTAGCTAGCGCCGGGGAGCTGTTTTTT
TRBJ2-3	.	TRBV11-2	.	CASSLWEITDTQYF	TGTGCCAGCAGCTTATGGGAAATAACAGATACGCAGTATTTT
TRBJ1-5	.	TRBV6-2/TRBV6-3	.	CASSHQNQPQHF	TGTGCCAGCAGCCATCAGAATCAGCCCCAGCATTTT
TRBJ2-7	.	TRBV6-5	.	CASSPGRGEQYF	TGTGCCAGCAGTCCTGGACGGGGTGAGCAGTACTTC